This T cell receptor (beta chain) appears in the sequencing data of a study of long-term antiretroviral therapy in people with HIV. Findings and limits, study-wide: HIV repertoires spanned tighter CDR3 length ranges than controls did.

They ran version v3.0 of the immunoSEQ assay at survey level. Measured with immunoSEQ multiplex PCR; TCRdb has only the in-frame clones, and not every one. The data contain under 8,500 clones, about 76% of them singletons. CDR1 and CDR2 (germline): SGHVS, FQNEAQ. Trimming cost V 1 base and J 2 bases, with 21 bases left between them. The CDR3 length is 18 residues. Notes on this clone: Its target is not known.

Sequenced here: unsorted PBMCs, sampled 0.2 years after starting antiretroviral therapy. The chain combines TRBV7-8 with TRBJ2-7, with D perhaps TRBD2 (6 bases). The clonotype originates from a man aged 40-50 years with HIV. CDR3 sequence (DNA): TGTGCCAGCAGCTTAGGACCATGGGGGGTTTGGAATCCCTACGAGCAGTACTTC. Its protein product is CASSLGPWGVWNPYEQYF.